This T cell receptor beta chain was sequenced during a study of CD8+ T cells in alopecia areata. CDR3 length: 14 residues. Germline V gene sequence: CDR1 SGHAT, CDR2 FQDESV (reference sequence). Trimming took 0 bases from V and 3 from J, leaving 8 bases between them. The treatment was: oral pan-JAK inhibitor, 5-10 mg twice daily. Extracted RNA was reverse transcribed, and the resulting cDNA served as sequencing template. Measured with immunoSEQ multiplex PCR; TCRdb has only the in-frame clones, and not every one. The sample includes 150,000 or so clones, about 54% of them seen just once. The source of this sequence is a human donor with alopecia areata. The sequenced sample was CD4+ T cells sorted from blood, obtained at approximately week 60, from a patient treated with tofacitinib. J is TRBJ1-2 and V is TRBV11-1; D is unresolved. The DNA of the CDR3 is TGTGCCAGCAGCTTAGCGCAGGAAGACTATGGCTACACCTTC. Its translation: CASSLAQEDYGYTF.